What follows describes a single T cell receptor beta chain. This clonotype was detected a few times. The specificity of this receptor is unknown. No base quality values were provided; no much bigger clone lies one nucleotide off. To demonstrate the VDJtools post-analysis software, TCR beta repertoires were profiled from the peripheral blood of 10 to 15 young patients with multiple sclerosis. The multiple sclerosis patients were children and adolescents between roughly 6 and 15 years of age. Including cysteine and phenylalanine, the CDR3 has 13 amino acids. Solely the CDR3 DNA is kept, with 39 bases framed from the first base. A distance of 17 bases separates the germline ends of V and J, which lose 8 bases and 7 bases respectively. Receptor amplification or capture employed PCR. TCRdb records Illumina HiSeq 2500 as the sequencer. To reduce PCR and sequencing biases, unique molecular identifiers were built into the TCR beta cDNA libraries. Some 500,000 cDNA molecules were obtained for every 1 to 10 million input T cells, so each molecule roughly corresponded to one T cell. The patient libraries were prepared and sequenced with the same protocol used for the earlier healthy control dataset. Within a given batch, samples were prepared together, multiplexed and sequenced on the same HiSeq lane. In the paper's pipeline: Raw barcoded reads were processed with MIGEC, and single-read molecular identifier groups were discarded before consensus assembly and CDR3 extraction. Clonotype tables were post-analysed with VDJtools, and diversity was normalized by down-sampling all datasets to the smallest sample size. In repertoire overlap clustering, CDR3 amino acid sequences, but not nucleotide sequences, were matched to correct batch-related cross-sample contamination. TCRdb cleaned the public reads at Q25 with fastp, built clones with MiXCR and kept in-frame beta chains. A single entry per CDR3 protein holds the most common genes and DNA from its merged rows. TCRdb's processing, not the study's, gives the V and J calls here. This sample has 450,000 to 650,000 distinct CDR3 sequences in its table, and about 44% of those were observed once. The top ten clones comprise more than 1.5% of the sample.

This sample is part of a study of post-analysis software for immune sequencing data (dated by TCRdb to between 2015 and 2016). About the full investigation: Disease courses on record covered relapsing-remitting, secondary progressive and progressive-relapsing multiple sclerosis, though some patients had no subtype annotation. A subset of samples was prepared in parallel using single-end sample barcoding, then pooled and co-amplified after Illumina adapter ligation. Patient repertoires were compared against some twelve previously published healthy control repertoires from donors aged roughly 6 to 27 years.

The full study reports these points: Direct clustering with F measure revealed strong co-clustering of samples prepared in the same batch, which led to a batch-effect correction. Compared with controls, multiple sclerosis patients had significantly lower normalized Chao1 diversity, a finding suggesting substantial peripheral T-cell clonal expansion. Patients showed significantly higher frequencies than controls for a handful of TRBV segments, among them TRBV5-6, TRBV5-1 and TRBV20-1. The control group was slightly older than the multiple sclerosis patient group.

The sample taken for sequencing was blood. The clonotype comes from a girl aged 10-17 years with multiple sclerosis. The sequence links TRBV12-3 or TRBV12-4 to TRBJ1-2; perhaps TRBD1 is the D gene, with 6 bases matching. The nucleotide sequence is TGTGCCAGCTCAAATGGGGGGGCTGGTGGCTACACCTTC. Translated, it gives CASSNGGAGGYTF.